The T cell receptor beta chain described here comes from a study of beta chain features in type 1 diabetes. The CDR3 has 15 residues. Germline V CDR1 and CDR2: SGDLS, YYNGEE. V was shortened by 1 base and J by 10 bases, with 15 bases between the two germline ends. All of the isolated RNA was reverse transcribed, so expressed TCRB transcripts were sequenced. The table came from immunoSEQ multiplex PCR; TCRdb's copy has only in-frame clones and leaves some out. The table records around 320,000 clones, 14% of them present only once. This chain links TRBV9 with TRBJ1-6; D remains unclear. This clonotype was sampled from a young man in good health. The sequenced sample was central memory CD4+ T cells from blood. The chain's CDR3 is CASSVLGESGSPLHF. The CDR3 nucleotides are TGTGCCAGCAGCGTACTTGGGGAGAGTGGATCACCCCTCCACTTT.